This T cell receptor (beta chain) was identified in a study of CD8 T cells in ankylosing spondylitis. TCRdb re-analysed the 5' RACE reads in MiXCR, keeping a single row per CDR3 protein. Of 150,000 to 200,000 distinct CDR3 sequences detected, around a tenth appear once; the ten largest clones hold 29%. CDR3 length: 16 residues. Germline CDR1 reads SGHDT; CDR2 reads YYEEEE. Germline trimming cut 3 bases from V and 4 bases from J; bases unmatched to any gene: 6. This clonotype was detected a few times. The antigen is unknown. Findings and limits, study-wide: As for the disease-linked clones, they showed a CD8+ phenotype and occurred at relatively low frequencies in peripheral blood. The study identified a TCR beta motif of roughly eight highly homologous variants that appeared characteristic of ankylosing spondylitis blood.

The sequenced sample consisted of blood, either unsorted or a sorted T cell fraction (not recorded which). This receptor was taken from a male donor with ankylosing spondylitis or in good health (not recorded which). The chain links TRBV5-6 to TRBJ2-2, with 10 bases aligning to TRBD2. CDR3 sequence reads: CASSSAKRGGTGELFF. CDR3 in DNA: TGTGCCAGCAGCTCCGCTAAGCGGGGGGGCACCGGGGAGCTGTTTTTT.